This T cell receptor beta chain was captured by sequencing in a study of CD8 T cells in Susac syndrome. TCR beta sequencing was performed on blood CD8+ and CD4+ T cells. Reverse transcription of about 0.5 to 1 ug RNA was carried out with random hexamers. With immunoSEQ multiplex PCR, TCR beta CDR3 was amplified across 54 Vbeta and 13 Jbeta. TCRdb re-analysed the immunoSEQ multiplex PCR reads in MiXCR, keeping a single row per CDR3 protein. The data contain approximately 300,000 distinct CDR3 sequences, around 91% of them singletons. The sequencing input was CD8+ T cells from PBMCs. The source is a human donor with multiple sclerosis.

The CDR3 region is CASSQGGLRGAATDTQYF. CDR3 DNA: TGTGCCAGCAGCCAAGGAGGGTTGAGGGGGGCCGCCACAGATACGCAGTATTTT. The genes are TRBV4-2 and TRBJ2-3, with D perhaps assigned TRBD1 or TRBD2 (6 bases each). The V end lost 1 base, the J end lost 2 bases, and 19 bases lay between the germline ends. Germline CDR1 reads LGHNA; CDR2 reads YNFKEQ. CDR3 length equals 18 residues.